This is a list of T cell receptor beta chains from one sample in a study of blood T cell repertoires in COVID-19. Sequencing was performed with immunoSEQ multiplex PCR; in TCRdb, only in-frame clones are kept and a portion is missing. This table holds about 210,000 clones, about 92% found once. Sequenced: peripheral blood. These receptors were taken from a man in his thirties or forties with acute or convalescent COVID-19. CDR3s include the opening cysteine and the closing phenylalanine or tryptophan. Each record gives: V gene, D gene, J gene, clone size, CDR3 DNA, CDR3 protein. The D gene is left open where the match is weak. Size is stated for part of the rows, as once, few or many counts, or as a class when the clone is expanded.

V gene: TRBV7-9
D gene: TRBD2
J gene: TRBJ2-1
clone size: -
CDR3 DNA: TGTGCCAGCAGCTGGGGACTAGCGGGAAAAAACGATGAGCAGTTCTTC
CDR3 protein: CASSWGLAGKNDEQFF

V gene: TRBV7-2
D gene: TRBD1
J gene: TRBJ1-5
clone size: -
CDR3 DNA: TGTGCCAGCAGCTCAACCGGGACAGGGGATCAGCCCCAGCATTTT
CDR3 protein: CASSSTGTGDQPQHF

V gene: TRBV2
D gene: -
J gene: TRBJ1-1
clone size: -
CDR3 DNA: TGTGCCAGCAGTTCGGAGACTCGAACTGAAGCTTTCTTT
CDR3 protein: CASSSETRTEAFF

V gene: TRBV30
D gene: -
J gene: TRBJ1-2
clone size: -
CDR3 DNA: TGTGCCTGGAGTCCTAGACAGTATGGCTACACCTTC
CDR3 protein: CAWSPRQYGYTF

V gene: TRBV6-1
D gene: -
J gene: TRBJ2-1
clone size: -
CDR3 DNA: TGTGCCAGCAGTGCTTACCGGGACTCTTCCTACAATGAGCAGTTCTTC
CDR3 protein: CASSAYRDSSYNEQFF

V gene: TRBV7-9
D gene: TRBD1
J gene: TRBJ2-1
clone size: -
CDR3 DNA: TGTGCCAGCAGCGTGACAGGGGGCCGTGCCTACAATGAGCAGTTCTTC
CDR3 protein: CASSVTGGRAYNEQFF

V gene: TRBV2
D gene: -
J gene: TRBJ2-3
clone size: -
CDR3 DNA: TGTGCCGGATCGACAGACACAGATACGCAGTATTTT
CDR3 protein: CAGSTDTDTQYF

V gene: TRBV4-1
D gene: -
J gene: TRBJ2-7
clone size: -
CDR3 DNA: TGCGCCAGCAGCCATTACAGGGTCTCCAGCTCCTACGAGCAGTACTTC
CDR3 protein: CASSHYRVSSSYEQYF

V gene: TRBV6-5
D gene: TRBD1
J gene: TRBJ1-6
clone size: -
CDR3 DNA: TGTGCCAGCAGCCGGGACAGTACTTCACCCCTCCACTTT
CDR3 protein: CASSRDSTSPLHF

V gene: TRBV19
D gene: -
J gene: TRBJ1-5
clone size: few
CDR3 DNA: TGTGCCAGTAGTATCGGGGTTGAGCCCCAGCATTTT
CDR3 protein: CASSIGVEPQHF

V gene: TRBV5-3
D gene: -
J gene: TRBJ2-3
clone size: -
CDR3 DNA: TGTGCCGGAGGGAGGAGCCCGCCGGCAGATACGCAGTATTTT
CDR3 protein: CAGGRSPPADTQYF

V gene: TRBV7-3
D gene: -
J gene: TRBJ2-3
clone size: -
CDR3 DNA: TGTGCCAGCAGCTTAACGGCAGGGCGCACAGATACGCAGTATTTT
CDR3 protein: CASSLTAGRTDTQYF

V gene: TRBV28
D gene: -
J gene: TRBJ1-2
clone size: -
CDR3 DNA: TGTGCCAGCAGGGGGGGGGAACTCTATGGCTACACCTTC
CDR3 protein: CASRGGELYGYTF

V gene: TRBV14
D gene: -
J gene: TRBJ2-5
clone size: once
CDR3 DNA: TGTGCCAGCAGCCATAAGCTCGGTTTACAAGAGACCCAGTACTTC
CDR3 protein: CASSHKLGLQETQYF

V gene: TRBV6-5
D gene: -
J gene: TRBJ1-5
clone size: -
CDR3 DNA: TGTGCCAGCAGTAAACAGGGAAATAGCAATCAGCCCCAGCATTTT
CDR3 protein: CASSKQGNSNQPQHF

V gene: TRBV12-5
D gene: TRBD2
J gene: TRBJ2-1
clone size: -
CDR3 DNA: TGTGCTAGTGGTGTGGCGGGGGTACATGAGCAGTTCTTC
CDR3 protein: CASGVAGVHEQFF

V gene: TRBV19
D gene: TRBD2
J gene: TRBJ2-1
clone size: -
CDR3 DNA: TGTGCCAGTAGTATAGATCCTAGCGGGGGCTACAATGAGCAGTTCTTC
CDR3 protein: CASSIDPSGGYNEQFF

V gene: TRBV19
D gene: TRBD2
J gene: TRBJ2-2
clone size: -
CDR3 DNA: TGTGCCAGTAGTATTTTGACTAGCGGCACCGGGGAGCTGTTTTTT
CDR3 protein: CASSILTSGTGELFF

V gene: TRBV28
D gene: TRBD1
J gene: TRBJ2-3
clone size: -
CDR3 DNA: TGTGCCAGCAGTTCGCCCAAAGACAGGGGGCGGACAGATACGCAGTATTTT
CDR3 protein: CASSSPKDRGRTDTQYF

V gene: TRBV7-8
D gene: -
J gene: TRBJ1-6
clone size: -
CDR3 DNA: TGTGCCAGCAGCCGTGACAGTTCACCCCTCCACTTT
CDR3 protein: CASSRDSSPLHF

V gene: TRBV5-1
D gene: TRBD1
J gene: TRBJ1-2
clone size: -
CDR3 DNA: TGCGCCAGCAGCTACGGGACAGGGGGGTATGGCTACACCTTC
CDR3 protein: CASSYGTGGYGYTF

V gene: TRBV7-9
D gene: -
J gene: TRBJ1-2
clone size: -
CDR3 DNA: TGTGCCAGCAGCTTGGAACCCGACTTCGGCTACACCTTC
CDR3 protein: CASSLEPDFGYTF

V gene: TRBV7-3
D gene: TRBD1
J gene: TRBJ1-5
clone size: -
CDR3 DNA: TGTGCCAGCAGCCGCGGACAGGATCAGCCCCAGCATTTT
CDR3 protein: CASSRGQDQPQHF

V gene: TRBV27
D gene: -
J gene: TRBJ2-1
clone size: -
CDR3 DNA: TGTGCCAGCAGTCCCGGTTTGGGGGGACCCTACAATGAGCAGTTCTTC
CDR3 protein: CASSPGLGGPYNEQFF

V gene: TRBV11-3
D gene: TRBD2
J gene: TRBJ2-7
clone size: -
CDR3 DNA: TGTGCCAGCAGCTTAGTGGGAGGGAAAGACGAGCAGTACTTC
CDR3 protein: CASSLVGGKDEQYF

V gene: TRBV5-1
D gene: -
J gene: TRBJ2-1
clone size: once
CDR3 DNA: TGCGCCAGCAGCATTAGGGGGGGTTACAATGAGCAGTTCTTC
CDR3 protein: CASSIRGGYNEQFF

V gene: TRBV19
D gene: TRBD2
J gene: TRBJ2-7
clone size: once
CDR3 DNA: TGTGCCAGTAGTATGATATCAGCGGGGGGGCTGCACGAGCAGTACTTC
CDR3 protein: CASSMISAGGLHEQYF

V gene: TRBV7-8
D gene: TRBD2
J gene: TRBJ2-2
clone size: -
CDR3 DNA: TGTGCCAGCAGCGCGACCGGGACTACCTTCACCGGGGAGCTGTTTTTT
CDR3 protein: CASSATGTTFTGELFF

V gene: TRBV7-3
D gene: -
J gene: TRBJ2-3
clone size: -
CDR3 DNA: TGTGCCAGCAGCTTAAACGGTCAGCAGTATTTT
CDR3 protein: CASSLNGQQYF

V gene: TRBV7-9
D gene: TRBD2
J gene: TRBJ2-1
clone size: -
CDR3 DNA: TGTGCCAGCAGCTCTCGGACTAGCGGGAGAAGTAATGAGCAGTTCTTC
CDR3 protein: CASSSRTSGRSNEQFF

V gene: TRBV5-1
D gene: -
J gene: TRBJ1-4
clone size: -
CDR3 DNA: TGCGCCAGTGGGGACCGCGGGGATAATGAAAAACTGTTTTTT
CDR3 protein: CASGDRGDNEKLFF

V gene: TRBV6-6
D gene: TRBD2
J gene: TRBJ2-3
clone size: -
CDR3 DNA: TGTGCCAGCAGTACGGGACTAGCTGATACGCAGTATTTT
CDR3 protein: CASSTGLADTQYF

V gene: TRBV18
D gene: -
J gene: TRBJ2-7
clone size: -
CDR3 DNA: TGTGCCAGCTCACTCCGGGACATCTCTCTGTACGAGCAGTACTTC
CDR3 protein: CASSLRDISLYEQYF

V gene: TRBV5-1
D gene: -
J gene: TRBJ2-3
clone size: -
CDR3 DNA: TGCGCCAGCAGCTTCCAGTACACAGATACGCAGTATTTT
CDR3 protein: CASSFQYTDTQYF

V gene: TRBV11-2
D gene: -
J gene: TRBJ2-4
clone size: -
CDR3 DNA: TGTGCCAGCTCCGGCCCAGGGTTAGCCAAAAACATTCAGTACTTC
CDR3 protein: CASSGPGLAKNIQYF

V gene: TRBV18
D gene: -
J gene: TRBJ1-1
clone size: few
CDR3 DNA: TGTGCCAGCTCAACGGAGGGAGTCACTGAAGCTTTCTTT
CDR3 protein: CASSTEGVTEAFF

V gene: TRBV5-4
D gene: TRBD1
J gene: TRBJ2-1
clone size: -
CDR3 DNA: TGTGCCAGCAGCCCGATGACAGGGGCCCTTTACAATGAGCAGTTCTTC
CDR3 protein: CASSPMTGALYNEQFF

V gene: TRBV30
D gene: -
J gene: TRBJ1-6
clone size: -
CDR3 DNA: TGTGCCTGGACGGGGGGCCCATATAATTCACCCCTCCACTTT
CDR3 protein: CAWTGGPYNSPLHF

V gene: TRBV5-1
D gene: TRBD2
J gene: TRBJ2-1
clone size: -
CDR3 DNA: TGCGCCAGCAGCCCGGGACTAGCAGCAAGTGAGCAGTTCTTC
CDR3 protein: CASSPGLAASEQFF

V gene: TRBV5-1
D gene: -
J gene: TRBJ1-2
clone size: -
CDR3 DNA: TGCGCCAGCAGCCTAGACTCTGCTTATGGCTACACCTTC
CDR3 protein: CASSLDSAYGYTF

V gene: TRBV12-3/TRBV12-4
D gene: -
J gene: TRBJ1-6
clone size: -
CDR3 DNA: TGTGCCAGCAGTTCCCCGAATTCACCCCTCCACTTT
CDR3 protein: CASSSPNSPLHF

V gene: TRBV27
D gene: TRBD1
J gene: TRBJ1-1
clone size: -
CDR3 DNA: TGTGCCAGCACTCCTAACAGGGGGCGGGGGAACACTGAAGCTTTCTTT
CDR3 protein: CASTPNRGRGNTEAFF

V gene: TRBV2
D gene: TRBD1
J gene: TRBJ2-3
clone size: -
CDR3 DNA: TGTGCCACATCCGGGACAGAGGGTGATACGCAGTATTTT
CDR3 protein: CATSGTEGDTQYF

V gene: TRBV27
D gene: TRBD1
J gene: TRBJ1-5
clone size: once
CDR3 DNA: TGTGCCAGCAGAGGGACAGCTAATCAGCCCCAGCATTTT
CDR3 protein: CASRGTANQPQHF

V gene: TRBV30
D gene: -
J gene: TRBJ2-7
clone size: -
CDR3 DNA: TGTGCCTGGAGTGTGGGGCTCGGTAGGGAGCAGTACTTC
CDR3 protein: CAWSVGLGREQYF

V gene: TRBV5-1
D gene: -
J gene: TRBJ2-2
clone size: -
CDR3 DNA: TGCGCCAGCAGCTTGGGTCGGGAACGCGGGGAGCTGTTTTTT
CDR3 protein: CASSLGRERGELFF

V gene: TRBV5-1
D gene: -
J gene: TRBJ2-5
clone size: -
CDR3 DNA: TGCGCCAGCAGCACTACAGGGTTTGGGGAAGAGACCCAGTACTTC
CDR3 protein: CASSTTGFGEETQYF

V gene: TRBV5-1
D gene: TRBD1
J gene: TRBJ1-4
clone size: -
CDR3 DNA: TGCGCCAGCAGCCTTCGACAGGGCTCGAGGGAAAAACTGTTTTTT
CDR3 protein: CASSLRQGSREKLFF

V gene: TRBV4-1
D gene: -
J gene: TRBJ2-1
clone size: -
CDR3 DNA: TGCGCCAGCAGCCAATCTTTCGGGGGAAGGTACAATGAGCAGTTCTTC
CDR3 protein: CASSQSFGGRYNEQFF

V gene: TRBV4-2
D gene: -
J gene: TRBJ1-2
clone size: -
CDR3 DNA: TGTGCCAGCAGCCAGCCGGGGGGTGAGGGTAACTATGGCTACACCTTC
CDR3 protein: CASSQPGGEGNYGYTF

V gene: TRBV30
D gene: -
J gene: TRBJ2-7
clone size: -
CDR3 DNA: TGTGCCTGGAACACCGGTGGCAGACACCGCTACGAGCAGTACTTC
CDR3 protein: CAWNTGGRHRYEQYF

V gene: TRBV20-1
D gene: TRBD2
J gene: TRBJ2-7
clone size: -
CDR3 DNA: TGCAGTGCTAGTATGACTAGCGGGGGGATAGAGCAGTACTTC
CDR3 protein: CSASMTSGGIEQYF

V gene: TRBV6-5
D gene: -
J gene: TRBJ2-3
clone size: -
CDR3 DNA: TGTGCCAGCAGGAGACAGCAGACTAGCACAGATACGCAGTATTTT
CDR3 protein: CASRRQQTSTDTQYF

V gene: TRBV5-1
D gene: -
J gene: TRBJ1-4
clone size: -
CDR3 DNA: TGCGCCAGCGGACGTGGGGAGGGTGGTGAAAAACTGTTTTTT
CDR3 protein: CASGRGEGGEKLFF

V gene: TRBV7-6
D gene: TRBD1
J gene: TRBJ1-2
clone size: -
CDR3 DNA: TGTGCCAGCAGCTCTACCACAGGGGGCTCCTATGGCTACACCTTC
CDR3 protein: CASSSTTGGSYGYTF